These 29 T cell receptor beta chains were all obtained from the same sample, sequenced in a study of cytomegalovirus exposure and HLA in healthy donors. 60 Vbeta and 13 Jbeta primers were used in PCR. Only in-frame clones appear in the TCRdb table, and some are missing; sequencing was by immunoSEQ multiplex PCR. The sample has 140,000 to 150,000 clones; 70% are singletons. Input material: PBMCs. These receptors originate from a woman aged 60-75 years in good health and CMV-seropositive.

This sequence joins TRBV7-8 and TRBJ2-3, with D maybe TRBD1 (6 bases). V dropped 1 base and J dropped 1 base, with 12 bases sitting between them. The CDR3 is made up of 16 amino acids. Germline V CDR1 and CDR2: SGHVS, FQNEAQ. In DNA, the CDR3 is TGTGCCAGCAGCTTAGGGAAGACAGGACGCACAGATACGCAGTATTTT. Amino acid sequence: CASSLGKTGRTDTQYF.

This chain links TRBV9 with TRBJ2-3; 8 bases agree with TRBD1. CDR3 size: 14 residues. CDR1 SGDLS and CDR2 YYNGEE come from the germline V gene. V was pared by 4 bases and J by 5 bases, with 6 bases of the junction left unmatched. Here the CDR3 DNA reads TGTGCCAGCAGCCAAACAGGGGGGAGAGATACGCAGTATTTT. It translates to CASSQTGGRDTQYF.

J is TRBJ2-2 and V is TRBV23-1, with 10 bases lining up with TRBD1. TRBV23-1 is identified as an open reading frame with a role that is uncertain. The CDR3 sequence is 21 residues long. V lost 0 bases to trimming and J lost 9 bases; unmatched junction nucleotides: 22. CDR3 nucleotides: TGCGCCAGCAGTCAATCGAGTAGACAGGGGGCATTAGCGGGGCTCCACCGGGAGCTGTTTTTT. It codes for CASSQSSRQGALAGLHRELFF.

This rearrangement joins TRBV5-1 to TRBJ1-1; tentatively, D is TRBD1 (6 bases). Germline V gene data show CDR1 as SGHRS and CDR2 as YFSETQ. V lost 0 bases, J lost 5 bases, and 17 bases lay in between. The CDR3 is 16 residues long. CDR3 bases: TGCGCCAGCAGCTTGGGGGGGCCAGGGCGGGAGACTGAAGCTTTCTTT. Translation: CASSLGGPGRETEAFF.

The gene calls are TRBV18 and TRBJ2-3, with a tentative D call TRBD2 (5 bases). CDR1 and CDR2 (germline): KGHSH, LQKENI. V dropped 4 bases and J dropped 0 bases, with 14 bases sitting between them. CDR3 length equals 16 residues. The CDR3 loop is CASSLSRATSTDTQYF. As DNA, the CDR3 is TGTGCCAGCTCACTCTCGAGGGCAACTAGCACAGATACGCAGTATTTT. Supplemented by reference TRBV18 and TRBJ2-3, the full variable domain reads NAGVMQNPRHLVRRRGQEARLRCSPMKGHSHVYWYRQLPEEGLKFMVYLQKENIIDESGMPKERFSAEFPKEGPSILRIQQVVRGDSAAYFCASSLSRATSTDTQYFGPGTRLTVL.

The chain has TRBV7-8 and TRBJ1-1, with D possibly TRBD1 on 5 matching bases. Trimming shortened V by 5 bases and J by 5 bases, and 12 bases separated the two germline ends. Germline loops: CDR1 SGHVS, CDR2 FQNEAQ. The CDR3 sequence is 13 residues long. In nucleotides, the CDR3 is TGTGCCAGCAGCCCTGACAGCTTAACTGAAGCTTTCTTT. It yields the protein CASSPDSLTEAFF.

The V gene is TRBV4-1, the J gene TRBJ1-5; D unclear. The V gene's germline CDR1 is MGHRA and CDR2 YSYEKL. Trimming took off 0 bases at V and 1 base at J, with 25 bases between the two ends. The CDR3 is 21 residues long. Here the CDR3 DNA reads TGCGCCAGCAGCCAAGAAAGTCCGAAAGGGCAGGAGGTGTGGAGCAATCAGCCCCAGCATTTT. It codes for CASSQESPKGQEVWSNQPQHF.

J is TRBJ2-1 and V is TRBV5-6; the match to TRBD2 covers 8 bases. The junction had 7 bases not matched to a gene; V was cut back by 2 bases and J by 6 bases. The CDR3 runs to 15 residues. Germline V gives CDR1 SGHDT, CDR2 YYEEEE. The CDR3 sequence: CASSLKGLGSNEQFF. DNA of the CDR3: TGTGCCAGCAGCTTAAAGGGACTAGGGTCCAATGAGCAGTTCTTC.

This chain uses TRBV30 with TRBJ2-6; perhaps TRBD2 as D (6 bases). The germline CDR1 and CDR2 sequences are GTSNPN and SVGIG (reference sequence). V lost 1 base and J lost 4, with 11 bases in between. The CDR3 consists of 15 residues. DNA for the CDR3: TGTGCCTGGAGTGGCGGGGCGCGAGGGGCCAACGTCCTGACTTTC. Its protein product is CAWSGGARGANVLTF.

This sequence joins TRBV28 and TRBJ2-7, with TRBD2 matching 11 bases. The V gene's germline CDR1 is MDHEN and CDR2 SYDVKM. Trimming took 6 bases from V and 0 from J; bases not matched to a gene: 1. CDR3 length equals 14 residues. The CDR3 spells CASRTSGASYEQYF. CDR3 coding DNA: TGTGCCAGCAGGACTAGCGGGGCCTCCTACGAGCAGTACTTC.

The gene calls are TRBV6-1 and TRBJ1-1; possible D gene TRBD1, 6 bases. The CDR3 is 13 amino acids. Germline V CDR1 and CDR2: MNHNS, SASEGT. Trimming removed 7 bases at V and 3 bases at J, with 12 bases between. DNA of the CDR3: TGTGCCAGCAAAATACCAGGGGACACTGAAGCTTTCTTT. It specifies CASKIPGDTEAFF.

V is TRBV6-5 and J is TRBJ1-1; D call uncertain. Trimming shortened V by 2 bases and J by 9 bases, and 7 bases separated the two germline ends. Germline V gives CDR1 MNHEY, CDR2 SVGAGI. The CDR3 length is 11 residues. The CDR3 bases are TGTGCCAGCAGTTACGAACATAAAGCTTTCTTT. It encodes CASSYEHKAFF.

In this sample, this clone turned up a few times. The chain joins TRBV19 to TRBJ1-3, with D maybe TRBD1 (5 bases). The CDR3 loop spans 13 amino acids. Germline assignment: CDR1 LNHDA and CDR2 SQIVND (reference sequence). V was cut by 5 bases and J by 4 bases, with 9 bases left in between. The CDR3 region has the DNA TGTGCCAGTAGTGGCAGGGAAGGAAACACCATATATTTT. It yields the protein CASSGREGNTIYF.

CDR3: CASSEGVTGELFF. The CDR3, as DNA: TGTGCCAGCAGTGAAGGAGTCACCGGGGAGCTGTTTTTT. The chain carries TRBV6-1 and TRBJ2-2; D is unresolved. V was shortened by 1 base and J by 4 bases, with 4 bases between the two germline ends. This CDR3 has 13 residues. Germline CDR1 is MNHNS and CDR2 is SASEGT.

The chain carries TRBV7-9 and TRBJ2-7, with TRBD1 identical over 7 bases. V shed 4 bases and J 6 bases; nucleotides not matched to a gene: 6. The CDR3 length is 13 residues. CDR1 and CDR2 (germline): SEHNR, FQNEAQ (reference sequence). The DNA for the CDR3 is TGTGCCAGCAGCTCCCTCTCAGGGGGCGAGCAGTACTTC. It specifies CASSSLSGGEQYF. Drawing the rest from reference TRBV7-9 and TRBJ2-7, the complete variable domain is DTGVSQNPRHKITKRGQNVTFRCDPISEHNRLYWYRQTLGQGPEFLTYFQNEAQLEKSRLLSDRFSAERPKGSFSTLEIQRTEQGDSAMYLCASSSLSGGEQYFGPGTRLTVT.

The V gene is TRBV6-1, the J gene TRBJ2-1; 7 nucleotides align to TRBD1. This CDR3 has 15 residues. Trimming cost V 3 bases and J 5 bases; bases outside gene matches: 7. Germline loops: CDR1 MNHNS, CDR2 SASEGT. CDR3 in DNA: TGTGCCAGCAGTGAGAGGGGACAGAATAACAATGAGCAGTTCTTC. Encoded protein: CASSERGQNNNEQFF.

This clone was seen just once. The V call is TRBV18, the J call TRBJ1-1; 7 positions agree with TRBD1. V gave up 2 bases and J gave up 2 bases; unmatched junction bases: 11. The CDR3 has 17 residues. CDR1 KGHSH and CDR2 LQKENI come from the germline V gene. The CDR3, as DNA: TGTGCCAGCTCACCAGCCCCCGGACAGGTAAAAAACACTGAAGCTTTCTTT. It encodes CASSPAPGQVKNTEAFF. The entire variable domain, with the rest obtained from reference TRBV18 and TRBJ1-1, is as follows: NAGVMQNPRHLVRRRGQEARLRCSPMKGHSHVYWYRQLPEEGLKFMVYLQKENIIDESGMPKERFSAEFPKEGPSILRIQQVVRGDSAAYFCASSPAPGQVKNTEAFFGQGTRLTVV.

The sample holds a few counts of this clone. The chain links TRBV27 to TRBJ1-2; D perhaps matches TRBD1 (6 bases). The CDR3 spans 13 residues. Germline V gene sequence: CDR1 MNHEY, CDR2 SMNVEV (reference sequence). The ends were cut back, 3 bases at V and 8 bases at J, with 13 bases in the middle. The CDR3 bases are TGTGCCAGCAGTTTTTCCGGGGGGCAAGGCTACACCTTC. Protein: CASSFSGGQGYTF.

The chain joins TRBV16 to TRBJ1-5; the D is unclear. This CDR3 is built from 15 residues. In germline, CDR1 is KGHSY, CDR2 FQNENV. V was shortened by 8 bases and J by 8 bases, with 22 bases between the two germline ends. The CDR3 region is CASSPSGGVIKPQHF. For the CDR3, the DNA is TGTGCCAGCTCCCCCTCCGGCGGGGTCATAAAGCCCCAGCATTTT. Based on the CDR3 plus reference TRBV16 and TRBJ1-5, the full variable domain is GEEVAQTPKHLVRGEGQKAKLYCAPIKGHSYVFWYQQVLKNEFKFLISFQNENVFDETGMPKERFSAKCLPNSPCSLEIQATKLEDSAVYFCASSPSGGVIKPQHFGDGTRLSIL.

The V and J genes are TRBV28 and TRBJ1-5; possible D gene TRBD1, 6 bases. CDR1 is MDHEN and CDR2 is SYDVKM in the germline V gene. V lost 2 bases, J lost 6 bases, and 11 bases lay in between. The CDR3 extends over 14 amino acids. Written as DNA, the CDR3 is TGTGCCAGCAGTTTAAGGGGGATGGGTCAGCCCCAGCATTTT. It encodes CASSLRGMGQPQHF.

This clone turned up a few times. The chain is built from TRBV30 and TRBJ2-4; possible D gene TRBD2, 6 bases. Germline values: CDR1 GTSNPN, CDR2 SVGIG (reference sequence). The V end lost 2 bases, the J end lost 1 base, and 12 bases lay between the germline ends. The CDR3 length is 15 residues. The CDR3 is CAWSRSREAKNIQYF. In DNA, the CDR3 is TGTGCCTGGAGTCGTTCTCGGGAGGCCAAAAACATTCAGTACTTC.

The V gene is TRBV28, the J gene TRBJ1-2; D unresolved. V was clipped by 6 bases and J by 5 bases, with 10 bases between them. This CDR3 region has 12 residues. CDR1 and CDR2 (germline): MDHEN, SYDVKM. The CDR3 DNA reads as TGTGCCAGCAGGCGGACGGGATATGGCTACACCTTC. Protein sequence: CASRRTGYGYTF.

The chain combines TRBV7-9 with TRBJ2-5; D is perhaps TRBD2 (6 bases). V lost 3 bases, J lost 5 bases, and 16 bases lay in between. This CDR3 is 15 amino acids long. The germline V gene encodes CDR1 SEHNR and CDR2 FQNEAQ (reference sequence). The CDR3 bases are TGTGCCAGCAGCTTTGGGGGGATTGAGTTGGAGACCCAGTACTTC. Translating gives CASSFGGIELETQYF.

J is TRBJ2-1 and V is TRBV6-5; D is perhaps TRBD1 (7 bases). CDR3 size: 15 residues. The V gene's germline CDR1 is MNHEY and CDR2 SVGAGI. The ends were cut back, 6 bases at V and 9 bases at J, with 21 bases in the middle. The CDR3 loop reads CASRPQGGGQREQFF. The DNA for the CDR3 is TGTGCCAGCAGACCACAAGGAGGGGGCCAGCGTGAGCAGTTCTTC.

This chain uses TRBV7-9 with TRBJ1-2, with D maybe TRBD1 (5 bases). CDR3 length equals 17 residues. V was pared by 5 bases and J by 3 bases, with 22 bases between. Germline V lookup: CDR1 SEHNR, CDR2 FQNEAQ (reference sequence). The CDR3 is CASSPPAGYYSDYGYTF. The CDR3 coding sequence is TGTGCCAGCAGCCCCCCGGCAGGGTATTATTCAGACTATGGCTACACCTTC.

This rearrangement joins TRBV2 to TRBJ1-1; perhaps TRBD1 as D (6 bases). Trimming left V 4 bases short and J 5 bases short, with 14 bases between. The germline gives CDR1 SNHLY, CDR2 FYNNEI. The CDR3 runs to 14 residues. For the CDR3, the DNA is TGTGCCAGCAGTGTGATACAGGGATATACTGAAGCTTTCTTT. Amino acids: CASSVIQGYTEAFF.

This clone has more than one count but fewer than ten. J is TRBJ1-3 and V is TRBV1. TRBV1 is designated a pseudogene. CDR3 length: 14 amino acids. For the CDR3, the DNA is TGCACCAGCAGCCAAGTAGACTGCGGAAACACCATATATTTT. This sequence encodes CTSSQVDCGNTIYF.

The V call is TRBV7-9, the J call TRBJ2-7, with TRBD2 as a possible D gene (6 bases). V was cut by 1 base and J by 5 bases, with 9 bases left in between. Per germline, CDR1 SEHNR and CDR2 FQNEAQ (reference sequence). The CDR3 spans 13 residues. DNA for the CDR3: TGTGCCAGCAGCTTAGAGGGGAGGAACGAGCAGTACTTC. It translates to CASSLEGRNEQYF. Full variable domain (rest looked up from reference TRBV7-9 and TRBJ2-7): DTGVSQNPRHKITKRGQNVTFRCDPISEHNRLYWYRQTLGQGPEFLTYFQNEAQLEKSRLLSDRFSAERPKGSFSTLEIQRTEQGDSAMYLCASSLEGRNEQYFGPGTRLTVT.

This clone was detected only once. The rearrangement joins TRBV6-1 to TRBJ2-5; D ambiguous. Germline assignment: CDR1 MNHNS and CDR2 SASEGT. V was cut by 1 base and J by 8 bases, with 17 bases left in between. This CDR3 has 15 residues. CDR3 residues: CASSEEVAGSETQYF. The CDR3 region has the DNA TGTGCCAGCAGTGAAGAAGTGGCCGGGTCGGAAACCCAGTACTTC.